Only a few counts were recorded for the clone carrying this T cell receptor beta chain. The antigen remains undetermined. This entry is derived from a study of cytomegalovirus exposure and HLA in healthy donors. The PCR made use of 60 Vbeta and 13 Jbeta primers. Some clones are missing from TCRdb's copy, which holds only in-frame ones; the method was immunoSEQ multiplex PCR. The table has roughly 120,000 clones, 9.5% seen once. The CDR3 contains 13 residues. V was cut by 1 base and J by 12 bases, with 16 bases left in between. The germline CDR1 and CDR2 sequences are SGHVS and FQNEAQ. Broader study findings: Most observed TCR sequences were rare, whereas some public TCRs were detected in many donors. After further analysis at a later stage, 16,951 TCR beta sequences were associated with HLA alleles at 0.05 false discovery rate. For most subjects, TCR beta sequences were reported to predict HLA-A and HLA-B alleles with accuracy. Excluded: some indistinguishable V segments such as TRBV6-2 and TRBV6-3.

The rearrangement uses TRBV7-8 and TRBJ2-7; D perhaps matches TRBD2 (6 bases). The receptor was derived from a young man in good health and CMV-seronegative. Sequenced sample: PBMCs. The CDR3 loop reads CASSLGLDKYGYF. The CDR3 region has the DNA TGTGCCAGCAGCTTAGGACTAGATAAGTATGGGTACTTC. Drawing the rest from reference TRBV7-8 and TRBJ2-7, the complete variable domain is GAGVSQSPRYKVAKRGQDVALRCDPISGHVSLFWYQQALGQGPEFLTYFQNEAQLDKSGLPSDRFFAERPEGSVSTLKIQRTQQEDSAVYLCASSLGLDKYGYFGPGTRLTVT.